The TCR beta chain described here comes from a study of blood T cells in healthy people across ages. A second PCR of 7 to 11 cycles used a sample-barcoded 5' primer and a J-beta primer mix. TCRdb re-derived calls from the 5' RACE reads in MiXCR, one entry per CDR3 protein. The sample records around 800,000 distinct CDR3 sequences, about a quarter being singletons. The sample was also linked to a second study, of T cells of mothers and their children.

Sequencing used blood. The source is a boy between 10 and 17 years old in good health.

Here the CDR3 DNA reads TGTGCCAGCAGTTACTCGAGAGGGGATTCCCGTAATTCACCCCTCCACTTT. Its protein product is CASSYSRGDSRNSPLHF. The chain is built from TRBV6-5 and TRBJ1-6; a weak D match, TRBD1 (5 bases). The CDR3 sequence is 17 residues long. The V end lost 0 bases, the J end lost 6 bases, and 15 bases lay between the germline ends. Germline CDR1 MNHEY, CDR2 SVGAGI.